Sequencing of this T cell receptor (beta chain) was carried out in a study of blood T cell repertoires in COVID-19. Study-wide context: Sources were T cells, B-cell-depleted T cells, or PBMCs; the material itself was cDNA or gDNA.

This clone was counted between two and nine times. Libraries were prepared by immunoSEQ multiplex PCR; TCRdb keeps only in-frame clonotypes and omits some of them. The table has 150,000 to 200,000 clones, around 85% seen once. The V segment lost 8 bases and the J segment 3 bases; nucleotides outside the gene matches: 5. The CDR3 sequence is 13 residues long. Germline V gene sequence: CDR1 ENHRY, CDR2 SYGVKD. The TCR comes from a man older than 75 with COVID-19, enrolled during active disease. V usage is TRBV10-3 and J usage is TRBJ1-2, with 8 nucleotides matching TRBD1. Sequenced sample: peripheral blood. The CDR3 DNA follows: TGTGCCATCGGACAGGGCGACGACTATGGCTACACCTTC. This sequence encodes CAIGQGDDYGYTF.